This T cell receptor (beta chain) was sequenced during a study of Tregs in tolerant kidney transplant recipients. Study-wide findings and caveats: Tregs expanded with activated donor B cells seemed most donor-specific. Biological reproducibility was not directly addressed in this study. Antigen-driven expansion was suggested because donor-specific Tregs expanded more than all Tregs in tolerant patients.

CDR1 and CDR2 (germline): LGHNA, YSLEER. The length of the CDR3 is 16 residues. The ends were cut back, 2 bases at V and 6 bases at J, with 17 bases in the middle. Mixed chimerism was transient after nonmyeloablative marrow transplants from related graft donors. Thawed PBMCs were FACS-sorted into unstimulated CD4+CD25+CD127- regulatory T cells, CD4+CD25- non-regulatory cells, CD4 and CD8 cells. Generated by immunoSEQ multiplex PCR, the TCRdb table keeps only in-frame clones and is missing some. Seen here are some 56,000 clones, about 90% observed once, and the top ten hold 15%. This clone was picked up one time. The antigen remains undetermined.

The material was CD8+ T cells from blood (PBMCs), obtained 24 months after the transplant. The V call is TRBV4-3, the J call TRBJ2-1; a weak D match, TRBD2 (5 bases). The receptor was derived from a human patient who received a combined kidney and bone marrow transplant. Some T cells may originate from the graft donor. As DNA, the CDR3 is TGCGCCAGCAGCCAAAAGGAGGACCACCCCTCCAATGAGCAGTTCTTC. Translating it yields CASSQKEDHPSNEQFF.